These T cell receptor beta chains were read from a single sample in a study of tissue T cells after allogeneic stem cell transplantation. The protocol was immunoSEQ multiplex PCR, while the TCRdb copy is restricted to in-frame clones and leaves out a portion. The sample lists about 6,800 clones, roughly 60% occurring once. The material was duodenum tissue, obtained at autopsy. The receptor source for this set is a female donor of 60 years or more with lung cancer. CDR3s include the opening cysteine and the closing phenylalanine or tryptophan. The D gene is left open where the match is weak.

d_call v_call cdr3_length cdr3_aa
. TRBV5-6 13 CASSFRWGDTQYF
. TRBV19 16 CASNGEGSSSGNTIYF
. TRBV19 15 CASSIEGVMNTEAFF
. TRBV4-2 17 CASSQSGASFAKNIQYF
TRBD2 TRBV11-2 15 CASSFGTSGGRGQYF
. TRBV30 13 CAGTLTGYHGYTF
. TRBV7-3 12 CASSSSTGELFF
. TRBV27 14 CASRYTIRNTEAFF
. TRBV6-6 10 CAGPTGTQYF
. TRBV18 17 CASSLPGTGDINYGYTF
TRBD1 TRBV14 15 CASSQNRGLGTEAFF
. TRBV2 12 CASSEGGYEAFF
. TRBV6-4 12 CASSDSAGEQFF
TRBD2 TRBV11-2 15 CASSLALAGGNEQFF
TRBD1 TRBV6-1 16 CASSDQGVDGLYGYTF
TRBD2 TRBV5-1 16 CASREAPGTNYNEQFF
. TRBV14 11 CASSHAEKLFF
. TRBV2 15 CASTVTGSSNQPQHF
. TRBV5-1 14 CASSLVVSPYEQYF
. TRBV29-1 15 CRVGGAGPLFYGYTF
. TRBV11-3 15 CASSLRGGISYEQYF
. TRBV3-1/TRBV3-2 17 CASSQDSRGVANYGYTF
. TRBV2 15 CASKEATVAENIQYF
. TRBV5-1 15 CASSDGTNPDGELFF
. TRBV10-3 13 CAISVDQRYEQYF
TRBD1 TRBV19 17 CASAGTGGLVDNSPLHF
. TRBV5-1 15 CASSLFSGDNSPLHF
. TRBV4-3 17 CASSQDLKIILGYGYTF
TRBD1 TRBV5-1 17 CASSQHSGGAANYGYTF
. TRBV2 16 CASSESRPGASEKLFF
TRBD1 TRBV18 14 CASSLRQGAETQYF
. TRBV9 18 CASSVSGTTTLSGNTIYF
. TRBV14 14 CASSTEFSTDTQYF
. TRBV5-1 14 CASTRDSTTDTQYF
. TRBV5-4 13 CASSYGLVSPLHF
. TRBV6-5 15 CASSYSGARSDTQYF
. TRBV6-6 11 CASSPPGAQYF
. TRBV28 15 CASSLLGISTYEQYF
TRBD2 TRBV2 15 CASSGAGGPVNEQFF
. TRBV7-6 17 CASSLRFGGGAQDTQYF
. TRBV6-5 13 CASSYEANSPLHF
TRBD1 TRBV30 12 CAWMTGNRGYTF
. TRBV27 17 CASSSRVGSSYNSPLHF
TRBD1 TRBV19 18 CASSIVKTGDPSTDTQYF
. TRBV20-1 11 CSARAGGGQYF
. TRBV3-1/TRBV3-2 12 CASSHHQGEQFF
TRBD2 TRBV5-1 15 CASRENGGVGNEQFF
TRBD2 TRBV5-1 18 CASSLGISFSGRVNEQFF
. TRBV5-5 15 CASSLGQTGDYGYTF
. TRBV27 14 CASSMGQGWQPQHF
TRBD2 TRBV11-2 15 CASSLVGGGSYEQYF
. TRBV4-1 16 CASSQDRGRLPYGYTF
. TRBV3-1/TRBV3-2 15 CASSQNPGTGNEQFF